This paragraph covers one T cell receptor beta chain sequence. No antigen is known for it. V lost 6 bases, J lost 2 bases, and 2 bases stayed unmatched. Germline CDR1 reads MDHEN; CDR2 reads SYDVKM. This CDR3 has 14 amino acids. PCR used 60 Vbeta primers and 13 Jbeta primers. Repertoires were generated with immunoSEQ multiplex PCR, while TCRdb's copy carries only in-frame clones and drops some. Of 55,000 to 80,000 clones in the sample, about 65% were seen once. The data stem from a study of cytomegalovirus exposure and HLA in healthy donors. Study outcomes and limitations: The Asian-associated ancestry cluster reportedly had fewer N-insertions than the approximately 610-donor mean in a later analysis.

The sample taken for sequencing was PBMCs. V is TRBV28 and J is TRBJ2-1, with 9 bases identical to TRBD2. The TCR sequence derives from a woman younger than 45 in good health and CMV-seronegative. CDR3 nucleotide sequence: TGTGCCAGCAGCAAGCGGGGGGCCTACAATGAGCAGTTCTTC. Translating it yields CASSKRGAYNEQFF.